Each of the 13 T cell receptor beta chains below was sequenced from the same sample in a study of T cell responses to AZD1222 COVID-19 vaccine. TCRdb's table, derived via immunoSEQ multiplex PCR, lists solely in-frame clones and lacks some. The data show about 200,000 clones, 80% to 90% seen once. The specimen was peripheral blood, collected on day 0 of AZD1222 vaccination. The receptor set was obtained from an adult in good health.

This chain links TRBV27 with TRBJ1-1, with D perhaps TRBD1 (6 bases). With 3 bases removed from V and 1 base from J, the gap between germline ends came to 9 bases. This CDR3 is 14 amino acids long. Germline loops: CDR1 MNHEY, CDR2 SMNVEV (reference sequence). The CDR3 sequence: CASSLGGRNTEAFF. The CDR3 region has the DNA TGTGCCAGCAGTTTGGGGGGCCGGAACACTGAAGCTTTCTTT.

Note on this clone: An end of the junction does not agree with germline; a read error may underlie this. The V call is TRBV15, the J call TRBJ1-2, with D possibly being TRBD1 (5 bases). This CDR3 has 15 amino acids. Looked up from germline, CDR1 is LNHNV and CDR2 is YYDKDF (reference sequence). CDR3 region: CATSRERRQGGSYTF. CDR3 nucleotides: TGTGCCACCAGCCGAGAGCGACGTCAGGGAGGATCCTACACCTTC.

V and J are TRBV30 and TRBJ2-6; D ambiguous. This CDR3 spans 15 amino acids. The germline CDR1 and CDR2 sequences are GTSNPN and SVGIG (reference sequence). The ends were cut back, 0 bases at V and 0 bases at J, with 6 bases in the middle. This chain's CDR3 is CAWSVGISGANVLTF. DNA for the CDR3: TGTGCCTGGAGTGTAGGTATCTCTGGGGCCAACGTCCTGACTTTC.

This chain joins TRBV3-1 (or the pseudogene TRBV3-2) and TRBJ2-7; D gene uncertain. V was pared by 0 bases and J by 1 base, with 10 bases between. The CDR3 is made up of 15 amino acids. Germline V gene lookup returns CDR1 LGHDT and CDR2 YNNKEL (reference sequence). In DNA form, the CDR3 reads TGTGCCAGCAGCCAAGATCAGGCCGGGTCCTACGAGCAGTACTTC. The encoded protein is CASSQDQAGSYEQYF.

V and J are TRBV6-1 and TRBJ2-1, with D perhaps TRBD1 (6 bases). This CDR3 is built from 13 residues. Germline-derived CDR1 and CDR2 are MNHNS and SASEGT. V lost 3 bases and J lost 6, with 9 bases in between. This CDR3 reads CASSDRGGNEQFF. The DNA for the CDR3 is TGTGCCAGCAGTGACAGGGGCGGCAATGAGCAGTTCTTC.

V is TRBV3-1 (or the pseudogene TRBV3-2) and J is TRBJ2-7, with 7 bases identical to TRBD2. The ends lost 0 bases at V and 6 bases at J; junction bases unmatched: 5. Germline CDR1 and CDR2: LGHDT and YNNKEL (reference sequence). This CDR3 has 14 amino acids. CDR3 DNA sequence: TGTGCCAGCAGCCAAGATGGGGGAGGGGCCGAGCAGTACTTC. This codes for CASSQDGGGAEQYF.

The chain links TRBV6-5 to TRBJ2-6; D tentatively reads TRBD1 or TRBD2 (5 bases each). Germline values: CDR1 MNHEY, CDR2 SVGAGI. CDR3 length: 15 residues. The V gene lost 6 bases and the J gene lost 4 bases, with 13 bases spanning the gap. CDR3 amino acids: CASRNEGSGANVLTF. CDR3 coding DNA: TGTGCCAGCAGAAACGAGGGGTCCGGGGCCAACGTCCTGACTTTC.

J is TRBJ2-2 and V is TRBV19, with D hard to call. Germline CDR1 reads LNHDA; CDR2 reads SQIVND (reference sequence). The CDR3 totals 13 residues. The V and J ends lost 8 bases and 4 bases respectively, with 11 bases between them. CDR3 residues: CASSQVGTGELFF. The CDR3, as DNA: TGTGCCAGTTCCCAGGTCGGCACCGGGGAGCTGTTTTTT.

The chain uses TRBV7-9 and TRBJ1-6; TRBD1 matches at 9 bases. The CDR3 contains 15 residues. Germline lookup yields CDR1 SEHNR and CDR2 FQNEAQ (reference sequence). V gave up 4 bases and J gave up 7 bases; unmatched junction bases: 5. The CDR3 DNA sequence: TGTGCCAGCAGCTCGGCCACAGGGGGCAATTCACCCCTCCACTTT. Translation gives CASSSATGGNSPLHF.

The chain combines TRBV5-1 with TRBJ1-4; D not certain. Germline V gives CDR1 SGHRS, CDR2 YFSETQ. Trimming stripped 3 bases from V and 0 bases from J, with 0 bases between. The CDR3 contains 12 residues. CDR3 bases: TGCGCCAGCAGCTCAACTAATGAAAAACTGTTTTTT. This gives the protein CASSSTNEKLFF.

Comment on this clone: The junction and the germline gene differ at one end; a read error may be behind it. The chain links TRBV7-9 to TRBJ2-7; possibly TRBD2 for D (6 bases). CDR1 and CDR2 from the germline V gene are SEHNR and FQNEAQ (reference sequence). The CDR3 runs 16 residues. CDR3 in amino acids: CASRLGGDASSYEQYF. The CDR3 DNA sequence: TGTGCCAGCAGATTAGGAGGGGACGCCAGCTCCTACGAGCAGTACTTC.

This chain connects TRBV10-1 to TRBJ2-1; 8 nucleotides align to TRBD1. CDR1 WNHNN and CDR2 SYGVQD come from the germline V gene (reference sequence). The J segment lost 0 bases and the V segment lost 3 bases, leaving 4 bases of the junction unmatched. The CDR3 loop spans 16 amino acids. DNA for the CDR3: TGCGCCAGCAGTGACACAGGGGGGCTCTCCTACAATGAGCAGTTCTTC. Protein product: CASSDTGGLSYNEQFF.

V and J are TRBV18 and TRBJ2-7; unclear D gene. Trimming stripped 2 bases from V and 1 base from J, with 12 bases between. This CDR3 comprises 15 residues. Per the germline V gene, CDR1 is KGHSH and CDR2 is LQKENI. The CDR3 coding sequence is TGTGCCAGCTCACCAGGGCAGGAGATATCCTACGAGCAGTACTTC. Translation: CASSPGQEISYEQYF. The whole variable domain, remainder taken from reference TRBV18 and TRBJ2-7, is NAGVMQNPRHLVRRRGQEARLRCSPMKGHSHVYWYRQLPEEGLKFMVYLQKENIIDESGMPKERFSAEFPKEGPSILRIQQVVRGDSAAYFCASSPGQEISYEQYFGPGTRLTVT.